Listed below are T cell receptor beta chains from one sample, sequenced in a study of graft-versus-host responses after intestinal transplantation. These receptors are not linked to any known antigen. The protocol was immunoSEQ multiplex PCR, while the TCRdb copy is restricted to in-frame clones and leaves out a portion. The data show roughly 97,000 clones, about nine tenths seen once. Sequenced here: unstimulated CD4+ T cells sorted from spleen or lymph node cells, sampled before transplant. These receptors originate from a human donor who was the organ donor for an intestinal transplant. CDR3s include the opening cysteine and the closing phenylalanine or tryptophan. A D gene is named only where the DNA matches it firmly. Only part of the rows carry a size: once, few, many, or a class if the clone is expanded.

TRBD2,TRBV5-1,-,TRBJ2-5,TGCGCCAGCAGCTTGGTGGGGGCTACGTTTAGCGGGGGCAAGACCCAGTACTTC,CASSLVGATFSGGKTQYF
-,TRBV19,-,TRBJ1-5,TGTGCCAGTAGTATTGTAGATAGCAATCAGCCCCAGCATTTT,CASSIVDSNQPQHF
TRBD1,TRBV5-4,-,TRBJ1-1,TGTGCCAGCAGCCCAGGGGGCTTAAGGCTTGAAGCTTTCTTT,CASSPGGLRLEAFF
-,TRBV25-1,-,TRBJ2-3,TGTGCCAGCAGTTTCCTCACAGATACGCAGTATTTT,CASSFLTDTQYF
-,TRBV5-4,-,TRBJ1-1,TGTGCCAGCAGCCCACCGACAGGAAACAAAGGGGAAGCTTTCTTT,CASSPPTGNKGEAFF
-,TRBV7-2,-,TRBJ2-2,TGTGCCAGCAGCTTTTACAGGGGGGGGACCGGGGAGCTGTTTTTT,CASSFYRGGTGELFF
-,TRBV5-1,-,TRBJ2-7,TGCGCCAGCAGCTTGCCAGGGTCAGCCTACGAGCAGTACTTC,CASSLPGSAYEQYF
-,TRBV7-9,-,TRBJ2-1,TGTGCCAGCAGCTTACCCAGCTACAATGAGCAGTTCTTC,CASSLPSYNEQFF
-,TRBV6-5,-,TRBJ2-2,TGTGCCAGCAGCTCTTTCACCGGGGAGCTGTTTTTT,CASSSFTGELFF
-,TRBV6-6,-,TRBJ2-5,TGTGCCAGCAGTTACACAGAACAAGAGACCCAGTACTTC,CASSYTEQETQYF
-,TRBV11-3,-,TRBJ2-3,TGTGCCAGCAGGTTGACAGCTACAGATACGCAGTATTTT,CASRLTATDTQYF
-,TRBV5-6,once,TRBJ2-1,TGTGCCAGCAGCGTCGTGGGGGGCAATGAGCAGTTCTTC,CASSVVGGNEQFF
TRBD2,TRBV4-2,-,TRBJ2-3,TGTGCCAGCAGCCAAGTGGCTAGAGCGGGGCCCGGGGATACGCAGTATTTT,CASSQVARAGPGDTQYF
-,TRBV7-2,-,TRBJ2-7,TGTGCCAGCAGCTCAACAGGGTACGAGCAGTACTTC,CASSSTGYEQYF
TRBD2,TRBV5-1,-,TRBJ2-3,TGCGCCAGCAGCTTGGCCCGGGGGGGGGCAGATACGCAGTATTTT,CASSLARGGADTQYF
-,TRBV4-1,-,TRBJ2-7,TGCGCCAGCAGCCCCGATCGCGGGGACAGCCTTATAGGGGAGCAGTACTTC,CASSPDRGDSLIGEQYF
TRBD1,TRBV4-2,-,TRBJ1-1,TGTGCCAGCAGCCCTGGGACAGGGGGCATTGAAGCTTTCTTT,CASSPGTGGIEAFF
TRBD2,TRBV27,-,TRBJ2-3,TGTGCCAGCAGTTTGGGCCGATTTGTGCGGGGGGGAAAAGCAGATACGCAGTATTTT,CASSLGRFVRGGKADTQYF
-,TRBV12-5,-,TRBJ2-3,TGTGCTAGTGGTTCTTGGGGCGCCCCCACAGATACGCAGTATTTT,CASGSWGAPTDTQYF
-,TRBV9,once,TRBJ1-5,TGTGCCAGCGGAGGCTCCAGCGGGCCCCAGCATTTT,CASGGSSGPQHF
-,TRBV4-1,-,TRBJ2-5,TGCGCCAGCAGCCCAGAGAGGATTCAAGAGACCCAGTACTTC,CASSPERIQETQYF
-,TRBV5-6,once,TRBJ2-5,TGTGCCAGCAGCAAGGGGGCGGGGGAGACCCAGTACTTC,CASSKGAGETQYF
TRBD1,TRBV7-6,-,TRBJ1-3,TGTGCCAGCAGCAACAGACAGGGTTCCGGAAACACCATATATTTT,CASSNRQGSGNTIYF
TRBD1,TRBV5-1,few,TRBJ1-5,TGCGCCAGCAGCTTGGCCGGACAGGGCCTATCGCCCCAGCATTTT,CASSLAGQGLSPQHF
TRBD2,TRBV5-4,-,TRBJ2-5,TGTGCCAGCAGCTTGGATGCTAGCGGGGTCCAAGAGACCCAGTACTTC,CASSLDASGVQETQYF
-,TRBV6-1,few,TRBJ1-6,TGTGCCAGCAGTGTGGGAGGGAACAATAATTCACCCCTCCACTTT,CASSVGGNNNSPLHF
-,TRBV28,-,TRBJ1-5,TGTGCCAGCAGTTGGAGGGCCCTCAATCAGCCCCAGCATTTT,CASSWRALNQPQHF
-,TRBV27,-,TRBJ1-6,TGTGCCAGCAGATCCGCGTATTCACCCCTCCACTTT,CASRSAYSPLHF
TRBD1,TRBV7-3,-,TRBJ1-6,TGTGCCAGCAGCCCTACAGGGGGCCGAAATTCACCCCTCCACTTT,CASSPTGGRNSPLHF
TRBD1,TRBV29-1,-,TRBJ1-1,TGCAGCGTAGGTGGACAGGGGGTTGTGAACACTGAAGCTTTCTTT,CSVGGQGVVNTEAFF
-,TRBV11-2,-,TRBJ2-7,TGTGCCAGCAGCACAGGTTCCTACGAGCAGTACTTC,CASSTGSYEQYF
TRBD1,TRBV19,-,TRBJ1-4,TGTGCCAGTAGGGGGACAGGGAGTGAAAAACTGTTTTTT,CASRGTGSEKLFF
TRBD1,TRBV5-1,-,TRBJ1-1,TGCGCCAGCAGTAAAGACAGGGCTATGAACACTGAAGCTTTCTTT,CASSKDRAMNTEAFF
TRBD1,TRBV7-8,-,TRBJ1-5,TGTGCCAGCAGCGCCCGGGACAGGGGTTATCAGCCCCAGCATTTT,CASSARDRGYQPQHF
-,TRBV2,-,TRBJ2-7,TGTGCCAGCAGTGTTGGCCCCTACGAGCAGTACTTC,CASSVGPYEQYF
TRBD1,TRBV7-2,-,TRBJ2-7,TGTGCCAGCAGTTACACCGGGACAGGTTACTACGAGCAGTACTTC,CASSYTGTGYYEQYF
-,TRBV7-9,-,TRBJ1-1,TGTGCCAGCAGCTTAGAGTCTTTCTCAGGGCAGAACACTGAAGCTTTCTTT,CASSLESFSGQNTEAFF
TRBD2,TRBV7-2,-,TRBJ2-3,TGTGCCAGCAGCTACACAACTAGCGGGGGCTCCTTTTTT,CASSYTTSGGSFF
-,TRBV30,-,TRBJ1-2,TGTGCCTGGAGTACCCGGGTCAGCGGCTACACCTTC,CAWSTRVSGYTF
-,TRBV11-2,-,TRBJ1-1,TGTGCCAGCAGCCTACGGTTTAAGGGGCGCTCGAACACTGAAGCTTTCTTT,CASSLRFKGRSNTEAFF
-,TRBV11-1,-,TRBJ1-6,TGTGCCAGCAGCTTACAACCGGGACATTATAATTCACCCCTCCACTTT,CASSLQPGHYNSPLHF
-,TRBV27,-,TRBJ1-6,TGTGCCAGCAGTTCACAGGGTAATTCACCCCTCCACTTT,CASSSQGNSPLHF
-,TRBV7-2,-,TRBJ2-1,TGTGCCAGCAGCTTCGGTATAGTCTACAATGAGCAGTTCTTC,CASSFGIVYNEQFF